This T cell receptor beta chain was sequenced during a study of blood T cell repertoires in COVID-19. Trimming removed 5 bases at V and 1 base at J, with 8 bases between. CDR1 is LNHDA, CDR2 SQIVND, per germline (reference sequence). The CDR3 totals 13 residues. Concerning this clone: This specimen includes other DNA sequences encoding the same CDR3.

Sequencing used immunoSEQ multiplex PCR; TCRdb keeps in-frame clones, though not all of them. There are some 360,000 clones in the sample; roughly 86% occur only once, and roughly 2% lies in the top ten. The origin of this receptor is an older woman with COVID-19, enrolled during active disease. Sequencing was carried out using peripheral blood. The chain couples TRBV19 to TRBJ2-5; D is undetermined. DNA for the CDR3: TGTGCCAGTAGTTCCGGGTCCCAAGAGACCCAGTACTTC. As protein: CASSSGSQETQYF.